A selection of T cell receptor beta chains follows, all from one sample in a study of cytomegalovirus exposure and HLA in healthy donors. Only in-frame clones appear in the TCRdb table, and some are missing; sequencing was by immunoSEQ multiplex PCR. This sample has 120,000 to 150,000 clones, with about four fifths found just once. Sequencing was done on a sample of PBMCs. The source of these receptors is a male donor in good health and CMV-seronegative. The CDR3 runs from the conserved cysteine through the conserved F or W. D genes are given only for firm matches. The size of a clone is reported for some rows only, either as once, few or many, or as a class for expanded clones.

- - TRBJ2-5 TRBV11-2 TGTGCCAGCAGCCCTAGTACCCAAGAGACCCAGTACTTC CASSPSTQETQYF
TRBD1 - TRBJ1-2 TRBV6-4 TGTGCCAGCAGTGACCGTGCAGGGGGTACTATCTATGGCTACACCTTC CASSDRAGGTIYGYTF
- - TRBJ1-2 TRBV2 TGTGCCAGCAGTGAAGGGGGGGGGAACTATGGCTACACCTTC CASSEGGGNYGYTF
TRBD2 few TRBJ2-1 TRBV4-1 TGCGCCAGCAGCCAAGAAAGGGGAGGGTACAATGAGCAGTTCTTC CASSQERGGYNEQFF
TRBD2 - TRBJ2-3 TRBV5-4 TGTGCCAGCAGCTTGGATGGCGGGGGGGCCACAGATACGCAGTATTTT CASSLDGGGATDTQYF
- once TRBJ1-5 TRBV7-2 TGTGCCAGCAGCATTAGACAGAATCAGCCCCAGCATTTT CASSIRQNQPQHF
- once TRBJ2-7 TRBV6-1 TGTGCCAGCAGTGACCAACTTCCCATCCTCGAAGAGCAGTACTTC CASSDQLPILEEQYF
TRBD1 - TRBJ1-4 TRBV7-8 TGTGCCAGCAGCCTCAGGACAGGGGGCCCGGAAAAACTGTTTTTT CASSLRTGGPEKLFF
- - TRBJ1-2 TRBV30 TGTGCCTGGGGACAGTTTAGCTACACCTTC CAWGQFSYTF
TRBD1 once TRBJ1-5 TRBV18 TGTGCCAGCGCAAGGGGGCGAAATCAGCCCCAGCATTTT CASARGRNQPQHF
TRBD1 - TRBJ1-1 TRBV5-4 TGTGCCAGCGCACCGAGGACAGGGGTTTTGCGGGCTTTCTTT CASAPRTGVLRAFF
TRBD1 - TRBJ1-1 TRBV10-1 TGCGCCAGCAGTGGAGCCGGGACAGGGGGCACTGAAGCTTTCTTT CASSGAGTGGTEAFF
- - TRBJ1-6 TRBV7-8 TGTGCCAGCAGCTTGAGAGGGGGAACTAATAATTCACCCCTCCACTTT CASSLRGGTNNSPLHF
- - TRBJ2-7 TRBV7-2 TGTGCCAGCAGCTTAAGTGGGGACTGGATCTCCTTC CASSLSGDWISF
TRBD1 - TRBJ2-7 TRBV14 TGTGCCAGCAGCCAAGATCCCGACAGGGCTGCCTACGAGCAGTACTTC CASSQDPDRAAYEQYF
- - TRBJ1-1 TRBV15 TGTGCCACCAGCACGAGGGCGATGAACACTGAAGCTTTCTTT CATSTRAMNTEAFF
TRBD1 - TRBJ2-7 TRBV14 TGTGCCAGCAGCCAAGATCCGGACAGGGGATTGTCCTACGAGCAGTACTTC CASSQDPDRGLSYEQYF
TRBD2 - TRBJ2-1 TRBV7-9 TGTGCCAGCAGACAGACCGGGACTAGCGGGTACAATGAGCAGTTCTTC CASRQTGTSGYNEQFF
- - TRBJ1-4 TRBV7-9 TGTGCCAGCAGCACATTCAGGGGAGGGGATGAAAAACTGTTTTTT CASSTFRGGDEKLFF
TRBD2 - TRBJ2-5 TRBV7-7 TGTGCTAGCAGCTTCTCTAGCGGGAGCTCCCAAGAGACCCAGTACTTC CASSFSSGSSQETQYF
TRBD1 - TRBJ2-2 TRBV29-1 TGCAGCGTTGAATTGGGACAGGGATTCCTCGGCGGGGAGCTGTTTTTT CSVELGQGFLGGELFF
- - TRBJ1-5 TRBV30 TGTGCCTGGAGTGTAATTCCGGGGGGCTCGCGGGACAATCAGCCCCAGCATTTT CAWSVIPGGSRDNQPQHF
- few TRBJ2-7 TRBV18 TGTGCCAGCTCCCCCCTCCCCTCCTACGAGCAGTACTTC CASSPLPSYEQYF
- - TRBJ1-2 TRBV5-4 TGTGCCAGCTTCGTAGGGGGTTCTAACTATGGCTACACCTTC CASFVGGSNYGYTF
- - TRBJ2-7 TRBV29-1 TGCAGCGTTGACTTTGGTCCCTCCTACGAGCAGTACTTC CSVDFGPSYEQYF
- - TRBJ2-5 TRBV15 TGTGCCACCAGCACCGAACGGAGAGAGACCCAGTACTTC CATSTERRETQYF
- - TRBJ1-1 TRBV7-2 TGTGCCAGCTGCCCGGGGGGGGCGCGAACTGAAGCTTTCTTT CASCPGGARTEAFF
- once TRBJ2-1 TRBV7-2 TGTGCCAGCAGCGGAGACAGGATGGATGAGCAGTTCTTC CASSGDRMDEQFF
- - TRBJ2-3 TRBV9 TGTGCCAGCAGCCGGGGGGCCTCCGTAGATACGCAGTATTTT CASSRGASVDTQYF
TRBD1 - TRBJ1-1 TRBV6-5 TGTGCCAGCCACAGGGGGCTGAGAGAGGCTTTCTTT CASHRGLREAFF
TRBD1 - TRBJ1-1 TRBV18 TGTGCCAGCTCGCTCGGACAGGCCACTGAAGCTTTCTTT CASSLGQATEAFF
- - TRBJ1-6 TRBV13 TGTGCCAGCAGCTTAAAGGGCAGGGTCGCAGGCCGTACCCTCCACTTT CASSLKGRVAGRTLHF
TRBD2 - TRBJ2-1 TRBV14 TGTGCCAGCAGCCAAGCCCTCACTAGCGGGAGGGGCAATGAGCAGTTCTTC CASSQALTSGRGNEQFF
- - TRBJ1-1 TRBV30 TGTGCCTGGAGGACCCCGGGGAGGAACACTGAAGCTTTCTTT CAWRTPGRNTEAFF
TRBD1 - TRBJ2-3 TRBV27 TGTGCCAGCAACAGGGGTACTCTGGATACGCAGTATTTT CASNRGTLDTQYF
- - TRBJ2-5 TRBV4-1 TGCGCCAGCGACGGGGGTCAAGAGACCCAGTACTTC CASDGGQETQYF
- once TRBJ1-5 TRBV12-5 TGTGCTAGTGGCCCCCCCCGGCCCCAGCATTTT CASGPPRPQHF
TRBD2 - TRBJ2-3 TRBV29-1 TGCAGCGTTGAGGTTTCTAGCGGGAATACGCAGTATTTT CSVEVSSGNTQYF
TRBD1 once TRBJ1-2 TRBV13 TGTGCCAGCAGCGTCGGACAGGGAACCAACTATGGCTACACCTTC CASSVGQGTNYGYTF
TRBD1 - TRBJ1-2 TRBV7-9 TGTGCCAGCAGCTCACAACAGGGGTCGGGCTATGGCTACACCTTC CASSSQQGSGYGYTF
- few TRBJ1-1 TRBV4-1 TGCGCCAGCAGCCAAGATCCCACAGGGAACACTGAAGCTTTCTTT CASSQDPTGNTEAFF
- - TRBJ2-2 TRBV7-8 TGTGCCAGCAGCCTTAGTACCGCTATCCTCAACACCGGGGAGCTGTTTTTT CASSLSTAILNTGELFF
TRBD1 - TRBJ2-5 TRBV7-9 TGTGCCAGCAGCAAACTACAGGGGAGAGAGACCCAGTACTTC CASSKLQGRETQYF
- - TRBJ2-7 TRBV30 TGTGCCTGGAGTGTACTGGGCTCCTATTCCTACGAGCAGTACTTC CAWSVLGSYSYEQYF
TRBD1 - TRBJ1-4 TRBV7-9 TGTGCCAGCAGCCACAGACAGGGGGAGGGCAACGCCAATGAAAAACTGTTTTTT CASSHRQGEGNANEKLFF
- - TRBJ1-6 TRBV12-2 TGTGCAAGTCGCTTCAGGGTAGGACCGCTGGAGGGGCCCCTCCACTTT CASRFRVGPLEGPLHF
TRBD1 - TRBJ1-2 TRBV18 TGTGCCAGCTCCCTCGAGGACAGGGGGCACAAGGGCTACACCTTC CASSLEDRGHKGYTF
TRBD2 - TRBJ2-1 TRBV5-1 TGCGCCAGCAGCTGGGAGTCTAGCGGGAGGGTAAATGAGCAGTTCTTC CASSWESSGRVNEQFF
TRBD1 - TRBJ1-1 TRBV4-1 TGCGCCAGCAGCCTTCGCCGACAGGGTAACACTGAAGCTTTCTTT CASSLRRQGNTEAFF
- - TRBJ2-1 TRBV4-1 TGCGCCAGCAGCCAAGAGGGGGCGGAAATTCTCTACAATGAGCAGTTCTTC CASSQEGAEILYNEQFF
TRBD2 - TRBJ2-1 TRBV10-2 TGCGCCAGCACCTGGACTAGCGGGAGTTACAATGAGCAGTTCTTC CASTWTSGSYNEQFF
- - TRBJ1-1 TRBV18 TGTGCCAGCCAAATGGCCAGGGACACTGAAGCTTTCTTT CASQMARDTEAFF
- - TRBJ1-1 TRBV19 TGTGCCAGTAGTATAGTTCCAGGGGTGAACACTGAAGCTTTCTTT CASSIVPGVNTEAFF
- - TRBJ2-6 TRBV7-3 TGTGCCAGCAGCTTTGGGGGGGCGCGGGCCAACGTCCTGACTTTC CASSFGGARANVLTF
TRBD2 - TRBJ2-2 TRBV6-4 TGTGCCAGCAGTACCGGGACTAGCGGTCACACCGGGGAGCTGTTTTTT CASSTGTSGHTGELFF